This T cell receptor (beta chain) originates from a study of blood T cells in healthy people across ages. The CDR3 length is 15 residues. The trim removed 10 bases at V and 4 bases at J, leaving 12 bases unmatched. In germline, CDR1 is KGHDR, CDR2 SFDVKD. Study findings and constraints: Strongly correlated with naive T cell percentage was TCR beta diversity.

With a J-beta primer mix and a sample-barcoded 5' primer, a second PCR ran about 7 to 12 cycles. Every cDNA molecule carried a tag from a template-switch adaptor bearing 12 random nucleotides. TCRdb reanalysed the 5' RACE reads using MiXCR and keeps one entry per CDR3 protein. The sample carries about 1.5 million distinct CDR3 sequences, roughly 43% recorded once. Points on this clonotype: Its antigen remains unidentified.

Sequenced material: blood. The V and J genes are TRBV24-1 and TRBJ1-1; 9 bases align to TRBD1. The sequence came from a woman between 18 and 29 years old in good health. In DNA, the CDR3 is TGTGCCACTAGCGGACCGGGACAGGGTTCCACTGAAGCTTTCTTT. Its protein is CATSGPGQGSTEAFF.